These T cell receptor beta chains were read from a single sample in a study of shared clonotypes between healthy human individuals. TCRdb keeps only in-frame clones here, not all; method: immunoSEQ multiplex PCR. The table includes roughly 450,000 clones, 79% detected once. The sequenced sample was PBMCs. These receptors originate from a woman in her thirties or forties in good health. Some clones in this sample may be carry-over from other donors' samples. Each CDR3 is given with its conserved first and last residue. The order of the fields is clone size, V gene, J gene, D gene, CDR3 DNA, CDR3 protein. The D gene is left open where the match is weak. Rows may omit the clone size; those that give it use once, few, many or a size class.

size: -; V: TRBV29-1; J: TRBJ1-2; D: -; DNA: TGCAGCGTTGAAGATCTTAGCCCGGGACTGAACTATGGCTACACCTTC; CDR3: CSVEDLSPGLNYGYTF
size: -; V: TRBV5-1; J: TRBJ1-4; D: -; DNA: TGCGCCAGCAGCTTGGCTCCCCCGGGGGCAACTAATGAAAAACTGTTTTTT; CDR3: CASSLAPPGATNEKLFF
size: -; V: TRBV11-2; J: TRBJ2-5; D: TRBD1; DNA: TGTGCCAGCAGCACCACAGGGGTGGGGCCTCAAGAGACCCAGTACTTC; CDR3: CASSTTGVGPQETQYF
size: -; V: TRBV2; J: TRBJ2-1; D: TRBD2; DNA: TGTGCCAGCAGTCCTCGGACTAGCGGGAGCGGTGAGCAGTTCTTC; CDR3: CASSPRTSGSGEQFF
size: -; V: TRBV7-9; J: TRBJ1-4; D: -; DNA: TGTGCCAGCAGCCTAGAAAGGTTGCGTGAAAAACTGTTTTTT; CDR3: CASSLERLREKLFF
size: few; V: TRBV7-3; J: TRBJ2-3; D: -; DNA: TGTGCCAGCAGCTTTAGAGGAACAGATACGCAGTATTTT; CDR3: CASSFRGTDTQYF
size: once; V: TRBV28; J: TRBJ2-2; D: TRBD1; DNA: TGTGCCAGCAGTTTACGGGACAGGGTAGTCGGGGAGCTGTTTTTT; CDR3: CASSLRDRVVGELFF
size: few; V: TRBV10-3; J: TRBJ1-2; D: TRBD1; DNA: TGTGCCATCAGTGAGTCGTCGACAGGGCCGTATGGCTACACCTTC; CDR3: CAISESSTGPYGYTF
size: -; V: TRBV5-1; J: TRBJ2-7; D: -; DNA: TGCGCCAGCAGCTTGGCGGGAACCCTGGACGAGCAGTACTTC; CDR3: CASSLAGTLDEQYF
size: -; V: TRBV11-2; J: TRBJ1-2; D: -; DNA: TGTGCCAGCAGCTTAGATCGATGGGACCCTATCGATGGCTACACCTTC; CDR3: CASSLDRWDPIDGYTF
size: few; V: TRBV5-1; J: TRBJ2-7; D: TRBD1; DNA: TGCGCCAGCAGCTCTACCGGGACAGGGGGCTACGAGCAGTACTTC; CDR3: CASSSTGTGGYEQYF
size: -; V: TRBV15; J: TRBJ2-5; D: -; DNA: TGTGCCACCAGCCCGACAGTCCAAGAGACCCAGTACTTC; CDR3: CATSPTVQETQYF
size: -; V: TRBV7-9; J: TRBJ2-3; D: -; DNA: TGTGCCAGCAGCTTACGGGCGGTCACAGATACGCAGTATTTT; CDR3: CASSLRAVTDTQYF
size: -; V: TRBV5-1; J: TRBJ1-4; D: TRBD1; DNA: TGCGCCAGCAGCTTGGGACAGGGGAATGAAAAACTGTTTTTT; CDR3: CASSLGQGNEKLFF
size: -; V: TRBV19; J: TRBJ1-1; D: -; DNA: TGTGCCAGTAGTATAGGGGCAGGGGCCTCTAACACTGAAGCTTTCTTT; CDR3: CASSIGAGASNTEAFF
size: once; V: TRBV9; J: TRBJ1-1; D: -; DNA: TGTGCCAGCAGCGTAGCTTGGCAGCAAAACACTGAAGCTTTCTTT; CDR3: CASSVAWQQNTEAFF
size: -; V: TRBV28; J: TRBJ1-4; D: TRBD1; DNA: TGTGCCAGCAGTCCTCTGACAGGGGGGTTTGAAAAACTGTTTTTT; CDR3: CASSPLTGGFEKLFF
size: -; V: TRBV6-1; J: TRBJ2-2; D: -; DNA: TGTGCCAGCAGTGAAATGCTGGGCTCCAACACCGGGGAGCTGTTTTTT; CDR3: CASSEMLGSNTGELFF
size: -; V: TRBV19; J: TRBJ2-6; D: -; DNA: TGTGCCAGTAGTCGGACTCGGGATTACTCTGGGGCCAACGTCCTGACTTTC; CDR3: CASSRTRDYSGANVLTF
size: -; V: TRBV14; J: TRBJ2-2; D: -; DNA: TGTGCCAGCAGCCGAGACACCGGGGAGCTGTTTTTT; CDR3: CASSRDTGELFF
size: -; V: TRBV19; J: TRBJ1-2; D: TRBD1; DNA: TGTGCCAGCCGCGACAGGGGGATTGCCTATGGCTACACCTTC; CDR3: CASRDRGIAYGYTF
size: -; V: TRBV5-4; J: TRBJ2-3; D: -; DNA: TGTGCCTACGTTCGGTGGGGGAGCGCAGATACGCAGTATTTT; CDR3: CAYVRWGSADTQYF
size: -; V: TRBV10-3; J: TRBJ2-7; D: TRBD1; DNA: TGTGCCATCAGTGCCTCGGGACAGGGCCCTTACGAGCAGTACTTC; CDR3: CAISASGQGPYEQYF